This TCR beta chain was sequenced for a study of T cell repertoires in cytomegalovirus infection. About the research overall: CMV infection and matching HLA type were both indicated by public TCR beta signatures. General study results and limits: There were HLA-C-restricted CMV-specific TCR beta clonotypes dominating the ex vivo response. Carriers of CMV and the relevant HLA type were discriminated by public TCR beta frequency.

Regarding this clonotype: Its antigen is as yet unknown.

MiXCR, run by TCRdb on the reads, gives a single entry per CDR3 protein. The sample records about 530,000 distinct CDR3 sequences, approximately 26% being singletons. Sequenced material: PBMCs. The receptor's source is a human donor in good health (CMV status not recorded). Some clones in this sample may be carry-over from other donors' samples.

The CDR3 nucleotides read TGTGCCAGCAGCTCGCCCGGGAGCAACCGGGGGTCCCAGTACTTC. Protein product: CASSSPGSNRGSQYF. This rearrangement joins TRBV12-3 or TRBV12-4 to TRBJ2-5, with D perhaps matching TRBD2 (6 bases). V was clipped by 6 bases and J by 9 bases, with 23 bases between them. There are 15 residues in the CDR3.